This T cell receptor beta chain was observed in a study of T cells after posttransplantation cyclophosphamide. Study-level findings and limits: Later blood repertoires were often dominated by clones from the donor CD8+ memory compartment. Skin or GI-infiltrating T cells shared few TRB sequences with blood. After PTCy, TRB diversity resembled that of CNI/methotrexate controls.

J was trimmed by 4 bases and V by 5 bases; bases with no gene match: 7. Germline values: CDR1 SGHTA, CDR2 FQGNSA. The CDR3 is made up of 16 amino acids. On this clone itself: Its antigen remains unknown.

On the day of bone marrow donation, the related graft donor provided peripheral blood. Data came from immunoSEQ multiplex PCR; TCRdb stores just in-frame clones and leaves some out. This table holds just over 65,000 clones, around 93% found once. Material for sequencing was PBMCs. The sequence came from a woman aged 25 to 45 in good health and a related stem cell transplant donor. The gene calls are TRBV7-2 and TRBJ2-2, with 10 bases fitting TRBD2. DNA for the CDR3: TGTGCCAGCAGCACGAAGCGGGGGGGCAGCACCGGGGAGCTGTTTTTT. This gives the protein CASSTKRGGSTGELFF.